A single sample gave rise to the 8 T cell receptor beta chains below, sequenced in a study of shared clonotypes between healthy human individuals. TCRdb's table, derived via immunoSEQ multiplex PCR, lists solely in-frame clones and lacks some. The sample lists hundreds of thousands of clones; about 80% were seen once. Sample: memory CD4+ T cells sorted from blood. Subset in this sample: CD45RA-negative fraction. The receptor set was obtained from a woman aged 25-40 years in good health.

The V call is TRBV9, the J call TRBJ2-7; tentatively, D is TRBD1 or TRBD2 (5 bases each). Germline lookup yields CDR1 SGDLS and CDR2 YYNGEE. CDR3 size: 15 residues. V shed 3 bases and J shed 3 bases, with 16 bases lying between them. This chain's CDR3 is CASSASGTAFYEQYF. The CDR3, as DNA: TGTGCCAGCAGCGCCTCCGGGACCGCGTTCTACGAGCAGTACTTC. The complete variable domain, with remaining parts taken from reference TRBV9 and TRBJ2-7, reads DSGVTQTPKHLITATGQRVTLRCSPRSGDLSVYWYQQSLDQGLQFLIQYYNGEERAKGNILERFSAQQFPDLHSELNLSSLELGDSALYFCASSASGTAFYEQYFGPGTRLTVT.

The chain uses TRBV11-2 and TRBJ2-5, with TRBD1 identical over 7 bases. Germline V CDR1 and CDR2: SGHAT, FQNNGV. The V and J ends lost 1 base and 3 bases, in that order; junction bases with no gene match: 5. The CDR3 totals 15 residues. The CDR3 DNA sequence: TGTGCCAGCAGCTTAGTTTTCGGGACAGAAGAGACCCAGTACTTC. It encodes CASSLVFGTEETQYF.

The gene calls are TRBV30 and TRBJ1-5; D is unclear. The germline V and J ends were trimmed by 2 bases and 2 bases, with 4 bases remaining between them. The CDR3 consists of 12 residues. CDR1 GTSNPN and CDR2 SVGIG come from the germline V gene (reference sequence). The CDR3 nucleotides read TGTGCCTGGAGTTCAGGCAATCAGCCCCAGCATTTT. As protein: CAWSSGNQPQHF.

Worth noting for this clone: The sample carries other DNA sequences with the same CDR3. CDR3 loop: CASSYRGAGSYEQYF. Here the CDR3 DNA reads TGTGCCAGCAGTTACCGGGGGGCGGGATCCTACGAGCAGTACTTC. V and J are TRBV6-5 and TRBJ2-7; maybe TRBD2 (7 bases). This CDR3 has 15 amino acids. Trimming took 2 bases from V and 1 from J, leaving 12 bases between them. CDR1 and CDR2 from the germline V gene are MNHEY and SVGAGI.

The V call is TRBV19, the J call TRBJ2-7, with D hard to call. The CDR3 runs 14 residues. With 5 bases removed from V and 1 base from J, the gap between germline ends came to 12 bases. Germline CDR1 reads LNHDA; CDR2 reads SQIVND (reference sequence). The chain's CDR3 is CASSPLRSSYEQYF. The DNA for the CDR3 is TGTGCCAGTAGTCCCCTGAGGTCTTCCTACGAGCAGTACTTC.

The chain combines TRBV5-4 with TRBJ2-7; 13 nucleotides match TRBD2. The CDR3 spans 15 residues. Trimming at V came to 4 bases and at J to 4 bases, leaving 5 bases not matched to a gene. The germline CDR1 and CDR2 sequences are SGHNT and YYREEE (reference sequence). As DNA, the CDR3 is TGTGCCAGCAGCCTCGGACTAGCGGGAGTGTACGAGCAGTACTTC. Protein product: CASSLGLAGVYEQYF.

This chain joins TRBV10-3 and TRBJ2-1, with D maybe TRBD2 (7 bases). Germline V lookup: CDR1 ENHRY, CDR2 SYGVKD. The CDR3 runs 15 residues. The V and J ends lost 0 bases and 12 bases respectively, with 18 bases between them. CDR3 DNA: TGTGCCATCAGTGAGTCGCTAGGGGGAGGGAGCGGGCAGTTCTTC. Protein sequence: CAISESLGGGSGQFF.

The CDR3 DNA reads TGTGCCAGCAGTCGGGGAGATACGCAGTATTTT. Translation gives CASSRGDTQYF. This chain connects TRBV6-1 to TRBJ2-3; the D gene is possibly TRBD2 (5 bases). CDR3 length equals 11 residues. Trimming pared 5 bases from V and 5 bases from J, leaving 5 bases between. Germline V gives CDR1 MNHNS, CDR2 SASEGT.